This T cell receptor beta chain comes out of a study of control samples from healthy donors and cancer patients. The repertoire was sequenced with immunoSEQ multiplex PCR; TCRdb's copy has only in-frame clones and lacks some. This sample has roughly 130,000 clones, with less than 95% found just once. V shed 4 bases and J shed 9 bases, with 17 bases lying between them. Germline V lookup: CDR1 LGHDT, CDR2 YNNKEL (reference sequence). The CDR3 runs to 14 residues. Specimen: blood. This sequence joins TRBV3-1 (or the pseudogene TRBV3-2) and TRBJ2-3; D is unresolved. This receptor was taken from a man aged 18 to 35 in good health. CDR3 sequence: CASSLEVDPTTQYF. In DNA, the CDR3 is TGTGCCAGCAGCCTAGAGGTTGATCCAACAACGCAGTATTTT.